The rows below give T cell receptor beta chains drawn from one sample of a study of cytomegalovirus exposure and HLA in healthy donors. Profiled with immunoSEQ multiplex PCR; TCRdb holds only in-frame clones, not every one. The table has some 180,000 clones, roughly 87% seen once. The specimen sequenced was PBMCs. These receptors all stem from a girl under three years old in good health and CMV-seronegative. Both conserved end residues are part of each CDR3. A D gene is named only where the DNA matches it firmly. For some rows the clone size is stated as once, few or many, or as a class when expanded; others skip it.

V: TRBV5-1; D: NA; size: NA; J: TRBJ1-2; CDR3: CASSLAAKANYGYTF; DNA: TGCGCCAGCAGCTTGGCCGCGAAAGCTAACTATGGCTACACCTTC
V: TRBV5-6; D: TRBD1; size: NA; J: TRBJ1-3; CDR3: CASSVGTGAGNTIYF; DNA: TGTGCCAGCAGCGTCGGGACAGGGGCTGGAAACACCATATATTTT
V: TRBV5-1; D: TRBD2; size: NA; J: TRBJ2-1; CDR3: CASSLRVAGGFGYNEQFF; DNA: TGCGCCAGCAGCTTGAGAGTAGCGGGAGGTTTCGGTTACAATGAGCAGTTCTTC
V: TRBV30; D: NA; size: NA; J: TRBJ2-7; CDR3: CAYGGGYEQYF; DNA: TGTGCCTACGGGGGTGGGTACGAGCAGTACTTC
V: TRBV2; D: NA; size: NA; J: TRBJ1-1; CDR3: CASIRGVGTEAFF; DNA: TGTGCCAGCATCAGGGGTGTCGGCACTGAAGCTTTCTTT
V: TRBV13; D: NA; size: NA; J: TRBJ2-1; CDR3: CASMVGLSYNEQFF; DNA: TGTGCCAGCATGGTGGGCCTCTCCTACAATGAGCAGTTCTTC
V: TRBV4-1; D: NA; size: NA; J: TRBJ2-2; CDR3: CASSLKGWAYLITGELFF; DNA: TGCGCCAGCAGCCTCAAGGGGTGGGCCTACCTCATCACCGGGGAGCTGTTTTTT
V: TRBV11-2; D: NA; size: NA; J: TRBJ1-1; CDR3: CASSLDPWLRGQTEAFF; DNA: TGTGCCAGCAGCTTAGACCCGTGGCTCAGGGGTCAAACTGAAGCTTTCTTT
V: TRBV15; D: TRBD1; size: NA; J: TRBJ1-5; CDR3: CATSRDLNPRGARGNQPQHF; DNA: TGTGCCACCAGCAGAGATCTGAACCCCAGGGGGGCGAGGGGGAATCAGCCCCAGCATTTT
V: TRBV20-1; D: NA; size: NA; J: TRBJ2-1; CDR3: CSARLYNEQFF; DNA: TGCAGTGCTAGATTATACAATGAGCAGTTCTTC
V: TRBV7-8; D: TRBD1; size: NA; J: TRBJ1-1; CDR3: CASSPRNRGGTEAFF; DNA: TGTGCCAGCAGCCCGCGAAACAGGGGTGGCACTGAAGCTTTCTTT
V: TRBV14; D: NA; size: once; J: TRBJ1-2; CDR3: CASSHMQGDYGYTF; DNA: TGTGCCAGCAGCCACATGCAGGGTGACTATGGCTACACCTTC
V: TRBV4-1; D: TRBD2; size: NA; J: TRBJ2-2; CDR3: CASSQGDRGAGELFF; DNA: TGCGCCAGCAGCCAAGGGGACCGGGGGGCCGGGGAGCTGTTTTTT
V: TRBV7-3; D: TRBD2; size: NA; J: TRBJ2-5; CDR3: CASSLQPGGQSATQYF; DNA: TGTGCCAGCAGCTTACAGCCGGGAGGCCAATCGGCAACCCAGTACTTC
V: TRBV5-6; D: TRBD2; size: NA; J: TRBJ2-3; CDR3: CASSSGLAIYTDTQYF; DNA: TGTGCCAGCAGTTCAGGACTAGCGATATACACAGATACGCAGTATTTT
V: TRBV15; D: TRBD1; size: NA; J: TRBJ2-5; CDR3: CATSSGTGSTETQYF; DNA: TGTGCCACCAGCAGTGGGACAGGGAGCACGGAGACCCAGTACTTC
V: TRBV27; D: TRBD2; size: NA; J: TRBJ2-7; CDR3: CASSSLPKAGGPYEQYF; DNA: TGTGCCAGCAGTTCCCTCCCCAAGGCGGGGGGGCCGTACGAGCAGTACTTC
V: TRBV6-5; D: NA; size: NA; J: TRBJ2-3; CDR3: CAASRDRGIDTQYF; DNA: TGTGCCGCTTCGCGGGACAGAGGGATAGATACGCAGTATTTT
V: TRBV7-2; D: TRBD1; size: once; J: TRBJ1-2; CDR3: CASSQTGYLNYGYTF; DNA: TGTGCCAGCAGCCAGACAGGGTACCTTAACTATGGCTACACCTTC
V: TRBV2; D: TRBD2; size: NA; J: TRBJ2-2; CDR3: CASSELASGLAGGLGELFF; DNA: TGTGCCAGCAGTGAACTCGCCTCCGGACTAGCGGGGGGGCTCGGGGAGCTGTTTTTT
V: TRBV9; D: TRBD1; size: NA; J: TRBJ2-1; CDR3: CASSVGTAHNEQFF; DNA: TGTGCCAGCAGCGTCGGGACAGCTCATAATGAGCAGTTCTTC
V: TRBV27; D: TRBD1; size: NA; J: TRBJ2-7; CDR3: CASSPSGTGSYEQYF; DNA: TGTGCCAGCAGTCCCTCCGGGACAGGCTCCTACGAGCAGTACTTC
V: TRBV6-5; D: NA; size: NA; J: TRBJ1-1; CDR3: CASTKQGGMNTEAFF; DNA: TGTGCCAGCACCAAACAGGGAGGGATGAACACTGAAGCTTTCTTT
V: TRBV2; D: NA; size: few; J: TRBJ2-2; CDR3: CASSGQNTGELFF; DNA: TGTGCCAGCAGTGGACAAAACACCGGGGAGCTGTTTTTT
V: TRBV6-5; D: NA; size: NA; J: TRBJ2-1; CDR3: CASSYGGNSYNEQFF; DNA: TGTGCCAGCAGTTACGGCGGGAACTCCTACAATGAGCAGTTCTTC
V: TRBV5-1; D: NA; size: NA; J: TRBJ2-7; CDR3: CASRHRVSYEQYF; DNA: TGCGCCAGCCGCCACAGGGTCTCCTACGAGCAGTACTTC
V: TRBV18; D: NA; size: NA; J: TRBJ1-1; CDR3: CASSPRDVQVGDTEAFF; DNA: TGTGCCAGCTCACCACGCGACGTCCAGGTGGGCGACACTGAAGCTTTCTTT
V: TRBV7-9; D: NA; size: NA; J: TRBJ2-1; CDR3: CASSLAGAGHNEQFF; DNA: TGTGCCAGCAGCTTAGCAGGAGCGGGTCACAATGAGCAGTTCTTC